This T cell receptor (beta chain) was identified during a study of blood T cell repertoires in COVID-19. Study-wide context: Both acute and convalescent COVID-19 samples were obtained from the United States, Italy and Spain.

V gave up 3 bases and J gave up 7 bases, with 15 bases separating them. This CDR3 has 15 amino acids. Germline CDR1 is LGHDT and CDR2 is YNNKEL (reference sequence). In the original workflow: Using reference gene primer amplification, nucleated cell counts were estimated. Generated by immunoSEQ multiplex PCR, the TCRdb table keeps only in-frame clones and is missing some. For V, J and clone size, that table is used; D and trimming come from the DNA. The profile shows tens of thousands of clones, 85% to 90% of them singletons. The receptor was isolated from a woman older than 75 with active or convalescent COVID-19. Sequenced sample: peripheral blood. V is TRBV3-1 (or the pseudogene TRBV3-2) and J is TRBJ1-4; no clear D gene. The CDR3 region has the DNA TGTGCCAGCAGCCAGACCCAGGTGATGGGTGAAAAACTGTTTTTT. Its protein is CASSQTQVMGEKLFF.